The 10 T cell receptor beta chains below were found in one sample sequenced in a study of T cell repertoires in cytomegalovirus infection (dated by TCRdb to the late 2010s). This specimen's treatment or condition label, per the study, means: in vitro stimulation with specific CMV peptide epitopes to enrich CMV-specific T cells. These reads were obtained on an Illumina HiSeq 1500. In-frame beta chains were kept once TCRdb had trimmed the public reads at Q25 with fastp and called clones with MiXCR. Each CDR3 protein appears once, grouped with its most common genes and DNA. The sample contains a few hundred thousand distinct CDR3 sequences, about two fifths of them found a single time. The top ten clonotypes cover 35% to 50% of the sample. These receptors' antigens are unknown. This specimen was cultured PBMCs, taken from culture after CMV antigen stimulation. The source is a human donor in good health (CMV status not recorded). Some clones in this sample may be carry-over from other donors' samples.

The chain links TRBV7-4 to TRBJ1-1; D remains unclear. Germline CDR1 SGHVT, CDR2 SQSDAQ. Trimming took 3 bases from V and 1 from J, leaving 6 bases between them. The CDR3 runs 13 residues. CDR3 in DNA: TGTGCCAGCAGCTTTACACAGAACACTGAAGCTTTCTTT. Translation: CASSFTQNTEAFF.

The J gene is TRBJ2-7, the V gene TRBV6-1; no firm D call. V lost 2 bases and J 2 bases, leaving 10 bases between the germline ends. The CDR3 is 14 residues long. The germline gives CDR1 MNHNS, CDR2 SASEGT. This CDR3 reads CASSESGRAYEQYF. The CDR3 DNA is TGTGCCAGCAGTGAAAGTGGACGGGCCTACGAGCAGTACTTC.

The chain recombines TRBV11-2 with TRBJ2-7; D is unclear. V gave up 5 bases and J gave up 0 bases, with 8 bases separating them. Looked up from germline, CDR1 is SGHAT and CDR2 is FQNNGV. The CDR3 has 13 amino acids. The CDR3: CASSQESSYEQYF. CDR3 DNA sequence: TGTGCCAGCAGCCAGGAGAGCTCCTACGAGCAGTACTTC.

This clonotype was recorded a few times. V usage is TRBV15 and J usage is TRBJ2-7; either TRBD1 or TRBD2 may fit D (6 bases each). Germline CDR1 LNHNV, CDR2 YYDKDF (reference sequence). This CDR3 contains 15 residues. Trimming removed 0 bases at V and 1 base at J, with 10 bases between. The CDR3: CATSRDQGRSYEQYF. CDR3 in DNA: TGTGCCACCAGCAGAGACCAGGGGAGGTCCTACGAGCAGTACTTC. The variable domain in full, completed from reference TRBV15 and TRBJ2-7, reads DAMVIQNPRYQVTQFGKPVTLSCSQTLNHNVMYWYQQKSSQAPKLLFHYYDKDFNNEADTPDNFQSRRPNTSFCFLDIRSPGLGDTAMYLCATSRDQGRSYEQYFGPGTRLTVT.

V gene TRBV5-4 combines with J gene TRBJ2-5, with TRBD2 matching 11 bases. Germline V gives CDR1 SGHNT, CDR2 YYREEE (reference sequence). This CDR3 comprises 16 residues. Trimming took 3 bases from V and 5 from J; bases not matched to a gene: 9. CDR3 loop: CASSSVVAGGPETQYF. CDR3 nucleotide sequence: TGTGCCAGCAGCTCGGTGGTAGCGGGGGGGCCGGAGACCCAGTACTTC.

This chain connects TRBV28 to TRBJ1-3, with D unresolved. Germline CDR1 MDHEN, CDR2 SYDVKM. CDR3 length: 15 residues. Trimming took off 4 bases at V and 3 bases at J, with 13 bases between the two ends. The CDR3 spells CASSYGPLGGNTIYF. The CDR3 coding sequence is TGTGCCAGCAGTTACGGGCCCCTGGGTGGAAACACCATATATTTT.

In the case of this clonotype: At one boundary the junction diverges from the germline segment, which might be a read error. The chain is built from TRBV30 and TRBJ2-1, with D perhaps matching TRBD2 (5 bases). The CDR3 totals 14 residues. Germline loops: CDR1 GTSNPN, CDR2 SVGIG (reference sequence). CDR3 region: CAWTAGLTYNEQFF. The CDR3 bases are TGTGCATGGACGGCGGGCCTAACGTACAATGAGCAGTTCTTC.

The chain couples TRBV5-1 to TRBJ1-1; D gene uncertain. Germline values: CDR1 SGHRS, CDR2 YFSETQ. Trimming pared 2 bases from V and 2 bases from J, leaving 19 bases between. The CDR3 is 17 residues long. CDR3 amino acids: CASSLKSLGWGNTEAFF. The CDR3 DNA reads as TGCGCCAGCAGCTTAAAGAGCCTGGGCTGGGGAAACACTGAAGCTTTCTTT.

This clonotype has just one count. The CDR3 here is CSATRPPGDRVRWFAYEQYF. DNA of the CDR3: TGCAGTGCTACGAGGCCCCCTGGGGACAGGGTACGGTGGTTCGCCTACGAGCAGTACTTC. The V and J genes are TRBV20-1 and TRBJ2-7, with TRBD1 identical over 9 bases. This CDR3 contains 20 residues. Germline lookup yields CDR1 DFQATT and CDR2 SNEGSKA (reference sequence). J gave up 2 bases and V 4 bases, and 24 bases lay outside the gene matches.

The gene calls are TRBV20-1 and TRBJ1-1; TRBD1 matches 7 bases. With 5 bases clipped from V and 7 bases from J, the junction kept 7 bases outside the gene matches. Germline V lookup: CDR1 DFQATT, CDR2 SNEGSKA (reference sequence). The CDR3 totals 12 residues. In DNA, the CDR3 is TGCAGTGCTCACAGGGGAACTAATGAAGCTTTCTTT. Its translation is CSAHRGTNEAFF.